This is a list of T cell receptor beta chains from one sample in a study of CD8 T cells in Susac syndrome. MiXCR was run by TCRdb on the immunoSEQ multiplex PCR reads, yielding one entry per CDR3 protein. Of over 150,000 distinct CDR3 sequences in the sample, 85% to 95% were seen once. Material for sequencing was CD4+ T cells from PBMCs. These receptor sequences come from a human donor with multiple sclerosis. Each CDR3 is given with its conserved first and last residue. Each record gives: CDR3 length, J gene, clone size, D gene, V gene, CDR3 DNA, CDR3 protein. D genes are given only for firm matches. Some rows have no size entry. The others give once, few or many, or a class for an expanded clone.

>17|TRBJ2-5|-|-|TRBV11-2
TGTGCCAGCAGCCTAACAGTTACAGGAGGGGGAACGGAGACCCAGTACTTC
CASSLTVTGGGTETQYF
>15|TRBJ2-5|-|TRBD2|TRBV9
TGTGCCAGCAGCGTTAGTAGCGGGGCCGGAGAGACCCAGTACTTC
CASSVSSGAGETQYF
>12|TRBJ1-6|-|-|TRBV3-1
TGTGCCAGCAGCCAAAGCGGGTCACCCCTCCACTTT
CASSQSGSPLHF
>11|TRBJ2-1|-|-|TRBV11-2
TGTGCCAGCAGCCCGGAGAATGAGCAGTTCTTC
CASSPENEQFF
>17|TRBJ2-6|once|TRBD2|TRBV6-5
TGTGCCAGCAGTTCAACTAGCGGGGGGGCCCGGGCCAACGTCCTGACTTTC
CASSSTSGGARANVLTF
>17|TRBJ2-3|-|TRBD2|TRBV6-1
TGTGCCAGCAGAGTGGGACTAGCGGGGGGTTTCCCAGATACGCAGTATTTT
CASRVGLAGGFPDTQYF
>15|TRBJ1-1|-|TRBD1|TRBV5-1
TGCGCCAGCAGACCGAGAGTAACAGGGGCCACTGAAGCTTTCTTT
CASRPRVTGATEAFF
>12|TRBJ2-3|once|-|TRBV27
TGTGCCAGCAGTCTACAGGGAGGTACGCAGTATTTT
CASSLQGGTQYF
>16|TRBJ2-7|-|TRBD1|TRBV6-2/TRBV6-3
TGTGCCAGCAGTTACTCGCCGGGACAGTTTTCCTACGAGCAGTACTTC
CASSYSPGQFSYEQYF
>13|TRBJ1-4|-|-|TRBV2
TGTGCCAGCAGTTGGGACGGCACTGAAAAACTGTTTTTT
CASSWDGTEKLFF
>12|TRBJ1-2|few|-|TRBV5-1
TGCGCCAGCAGCTCAACGGAGTATGGCTACACCTTC
CASSSTEYGYTF
>13|TRBJ2-2|-|-|TRBV21-1
TGTGCCAGCAGCAAAGACAGGGCCGGGGAGCTGTTTTTT
CASSKDRAGELFF
>14|TRBJ2-2|-|TRBD2|TRBV19
TGTGCCAGTCAAGCGGGAGGGTACACCGGGGAGCTGTTTTTT
CASQAGGYTGELFF
>15|TRBJ2-7|-|-|TRBV7-2
TGTGCCAGCAGCTTAGTAGCTCAAAGCTCCTACGAGCAGTACTTC
CASSLVAQSSYEQYF
>17|TRBJ2-1|-|-|TRBV3-1
TGTGCCAGCAGTCAACCCCTCGGGTCCGGACTTTACAATGAGCAGTTCTTC
CASSQPLGSGLYNEQFF
>15|TRBJ2-7|-|-|TRBV12-2
TGTGCAAGTCGCTTAGTACGCGGCGGGGGCGACGAGCAGTACTTC
CASRLVRGGGDEQYF
>15|TRBJ2-3|-|TRBD2|TRBV5-1
TGCGCCAGCAGCAGGAGCGGGGGGGCCGGAGATACGCAGTATTTT
CASSRSGGAGDTQYF
>14|TRBJ2-3|-|-|TRBV25-1
TGTGCCAGCAGTGAAGGGGGGAGCACAGATACGCAGTATTTT
CASSEGGSTDTQYF
>13|TRBJ1-2|-|-|TRBV23-1
TGCGCCAGCAGCCTACACCAGGACTATGGCTACACCTTC
CASSLHQDYGYTF
>14|TRBJ2-7|few|TRBD2|TRBV20-1
TGCAGTGCTCTTAGGACTAGCGACTCCTACGAGCAGTACTTC
CSALRTSDSYEQYF
>15|TRBJ1-5|-|-|TRBV2
TGTGCCAGCAGTGAAGCCGCCAGGGGCTGGCAGCCCCAGCATTTT
CASSEAARGWQPQHF
>19|TRBJ2-4|-|TRBD2|TRBV4-1
TGCGCCAGCAGTAAGATGACTAGCGGGAGTAGGGGGGCCAAAAACATTCAGTACTTC
CASSKMTSGSRGAKNIQYF
>14|TRBJ2-7|once|TRBD1|TRBV28
TGTGCCAGCAGTTTACAGGGGGCGAACTACGAGCAGTACTTC
CASSLQGANYEQYF
>13|TRBJ2-2|-|-|TRBV24-1
TGTGCCACCAGTGAAGTAGTTACCGGGGAGCTGTTTTTT
CATSEVVTGELFF
>13|TRBJ1-6|-|-|TRBV6-2/TRBV6-3
TGTGCCAGCAGTTATGGCGGACAAGCACCCCTCCACTTT
CASSYGGQAPLHF
>13|TRBJ1-1|-|-|TRBV9
TGTGCCAGCAGCGTCTCTGCTGACACTGAAGCTTTCTTT
CASSVSADTEAFF
>15|TRBJ2-5|-|TRBD2|TRBV5-1
TGCGCCAGCAGCAGTAGCGGGGGGCCTCAAGAGACCCAGTACTTC
CASSSSGGPQETQYF
>15|TRBJ1-1|-|-|TRBV28
TGTGCCAGCAGTTTATTGGGCAGAAAGAACACTGAAGCTTTCTTT
CASSLLGRKNTEAFF
>11|TRBJ2-1|once|-|TRBV20-1
TGCAGTGCTAGATCTAAACTCGGGCAGTTCTTC
CSARSKLGQFF
>15|TRBJ2-5|-|-|TRBV11-2
TGTGCCAGTGCAAGGGGGGCGGGAGAGAGAGAGACCCAGTACTTC
CASARGAGERETQYF
>14|TRBJ1-4|-|TRBD1|TRBV20-1
TGCAGTGCCTCCAGGGACAGGGATTATGAAAAACTGTTTTTT
CSASRDRDYEKLFF
>14|TRBJ1-4|-|-|TRBV7-9
TGTGCCAGCAGCTCCCCCCCCAGGAATGAAAAACTGTTTTTT
CASSSPPRNEKLFF